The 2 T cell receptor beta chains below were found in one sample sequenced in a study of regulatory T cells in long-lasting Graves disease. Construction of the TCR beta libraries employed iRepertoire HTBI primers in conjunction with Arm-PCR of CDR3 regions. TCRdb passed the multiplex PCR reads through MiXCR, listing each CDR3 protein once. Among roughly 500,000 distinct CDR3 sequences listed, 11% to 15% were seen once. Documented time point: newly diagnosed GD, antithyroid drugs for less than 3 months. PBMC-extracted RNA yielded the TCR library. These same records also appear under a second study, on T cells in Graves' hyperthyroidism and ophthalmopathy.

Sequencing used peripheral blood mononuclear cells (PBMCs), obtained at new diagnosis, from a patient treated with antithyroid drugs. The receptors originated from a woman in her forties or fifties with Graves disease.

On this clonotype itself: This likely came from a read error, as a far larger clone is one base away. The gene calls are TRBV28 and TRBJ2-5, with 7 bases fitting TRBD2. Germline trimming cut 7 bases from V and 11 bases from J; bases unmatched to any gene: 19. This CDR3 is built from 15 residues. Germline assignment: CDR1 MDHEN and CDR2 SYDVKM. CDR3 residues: CASTSRGEGYNEQYF. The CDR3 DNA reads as TGTGCCAGCACCAGTCGGGGGGAAGGGTACAATGAGCAGTACTTC.

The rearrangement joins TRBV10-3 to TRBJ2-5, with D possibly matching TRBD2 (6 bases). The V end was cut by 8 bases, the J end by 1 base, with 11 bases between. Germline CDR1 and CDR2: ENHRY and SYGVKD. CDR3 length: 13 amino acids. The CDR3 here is CAIRGAGQETQYF. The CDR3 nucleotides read TGTGCCATCCGCGGGGCTGGCCAAGAGACCCAGTACTTC.